The 3 T cell receptor beta chains in this list originate from one sample, sequenced in a study of blood T cell repertoires in COVID-19 (dated by TCRdb to the early 2020s). The library was prepared using the immunoSEQ multiplex PCR assay. Here the immuneACCESS table is served through TCRdb, limited to in-frame sequences with V and J called. Missing clones are a known gap in these copies; in checked studies unresolved V genes cover under half, and the rest lacks a known reason. Counted in this sample were a few hundred thousand clones; 87% of them appeared once. Clones ranked in the top ten supply 6.5% to 9.5% of the sample. Specimen: peripheral blood. These receptors originate from a woman between 45 and 65 years old who had recovered from COVID-19.

This chain uses TRBV6-2 or TRBV6-3 with TRBJ2-3; 10 bases match TRBD2. V shed 2 bases and J 3 bases; nucleotides not matched to a gene: 2. Germline V gene lookup returns CDR1 MNHEY and CDR2 SVGEGT. The CDR3 sequence is 15 residues long. Here the CDR3 reads CASSYEGLATDTQYF. The CDR3 DNA sequence: TGTGCCAGCAGTTACGAGGGACTAGCGACAGATACGCAGTATTTT.

The chain uses TRBV9 and TRBJ1-6, with D possibly TRBD1 on 5 matching bases. Trimming took 3 bases from V and 8 from J, leaving 15 bases between them. CDR3 length equals 15 residues. The germline V gene has CDR1 SGDLS and CDR2 YYNGEE. The DNA for the CDR3 is TGTGCCAGCAGCGCCTCTCCGGACACTGATTCACCCCTCCACTTT. Its translation: CASSASPDTDSPLHF.

The gene calls are TRBV5-1 and TRBJ1-1; the D is unclear. This CDR3 is built from 15 residues. The germline gives CDR1 SGHRS, CDR2 YFSETQ. V dropped 3 bases and J dropped 1 base, with 13 bases sitting between them. CDR3 loop: CASSSLMGRNTEAFF. As DNA, the CDR3 is TGCGCCAGCAGCTCTTTAATGGGGAGGAACACTGAAGCTTTCTTT.